This is a list of T cell receptor beta chains from one sample in a study of T-cell reconstitution after alpha-beta-depleted transplantation in children. TCRdb reprocessed the PCR reads with MiXCR, giving one entry per CDR3 protein. The sample includes under 300,000 distinct CDR3 sequences, over 9.5% of them seen just once. This specimen was PBMCs from the stem cell graft donor, taken from the stem cell graft. The receptor set was obtained from a human donor who donated a stem cell graft to a child with SCID. Both conserved end residues are part of each CDR3. Each record gives: V gene, J gene, clone size, D gene, CDR3 DNA, CDR3 protein. A D gene is named only where the DNA matches it firmly. Not all rows give a size; the values are once, few, many and, for expanded clones, a class.

>TRBV3-1|TRBJ2-3|many|.
TGTGCCAGCAGCCAAGGACAGCCTACCGTCACAGATACGCAGTATTTT
CASSQGQPTVTDTQYF
>TRBV20-1|TRBJ2-7|many|.
TGCAGTGCTAGAGACGCCCGAGGGGTTGGGGACGAGCAGTACTTC
CSARDARGVGDEQYF
>TRBV29-1|TRBJ1-1|many|.
TGCAGCGTTCAGGGAATGAACACTGAAGCTTTCTTT
CSVQGMNTEAFF
>TRBV3-1|TRBJ1-3|many|TRBD1
TGTGCCAGCAGCCTAACGAAGATACAGGGGGTAGTAAACACCATATATTTT
CASSLTKIQGVVNTIYF
>TRBV11-2|TRBJ2-3|.|.
TGTGCCAGCAGGTCTAGCGAGGCAGAAACGCAGTATTTT
CASRSSEAETQYF
>TRBV20-1|TRBJ1-6|many|.
TGCAGTGCTAGAGCCGGCCTTTATAATTCACCCCTCCACTTT
CSARAGLYNSPLHF
>TRBV5-1|TRBJ1-1|.|.
TGCGCCAGCAGGGTTGGGGCGGTGAACACTGAAGCTTTCTTT
CASRVGAVNTEAFF
>TRBV15|TRBJ1-1|many|.
TGTGCCACCGGGGGTATGAACACTGAAGCTTTCTTT
CATGGMNTEAFF
>TRBV30|TRBJ2-7|.|TRBD2
TGTGCCTGGAGTGTAGGGGCCCGCGGGGGGGCCCACGAGCAGTACTTC
CAWSVGARGGAHEQYF
>TRBV7-2|TRBJ1-6|many|TRBD1
TGTGCCAGCAGCTTAGGTACAGGGGCTAATTCACCCCTCCACTTT
CASSLGTGANSPLHF
>TRBV7-2|TRBJ2-3|many|TRBD2
TGTGCCAGCAGCTTAGCGTTCAGCGGGGGGGGCGCAGATACGCAGTATTTT
CASSLAFSGGGADTQYF
>TRBV5-2|TRBJ1-3|.|.
TGTGCCAGGGGCCGCGGGATCCTCAGAAACACCATATATTTT
CARGRGILRNTIYF
>TRBV7-8|TRBJ2-3|many|TRBD1
TGTGCCAGCAGCTTAGGGACAGGGGCTCCGTTGGGCACAGATACGCAGTATTTT
CASSLGTGAPLGTDTQYF
>TRBV21-1|TRBJ2-7|.|.
TGTGCCAGCAACCGGGACAGCTACGAGCAGTACTTC
CASNRDSYEQYF
>TRBV9|TRBJ1-6|once|TRBD1
TGTGCCAGCAGCTTAGAGGGGGACAGCGTTAATTCACCCCTCCACTTT
CASSLEGDSVNSPLHF
>TRBV5-1|TRBJ2-7|many|.
TGCGCCAGCAGCTTTGGACCACTGGCGGAGGCCTACGAGCAGTACTTC
CASSFGPLAEAYEQYF
>TRBV11-2|TRBJ1-1|many|.
TGTGCCAGCAGCTTAGGGCCCTTCACTGAAGCTTTCTTT
CASSLGPFTEAFF
>TRBV18|TRBJ1-1|many|TRBD1
TGTGCCAGCTCACCCCAGGGGGCGAAGAACACTGAAGCTTTCTTT
CASSPQGAKNTEAFF
>TRBV2|TRBJ2-1|many|.
TGTGCCAGCAGTGGGTTCGTCGGGGGTCTTTCAAATGAGCAGTTCTTC
CASSGFVGGLSNEQFF
>TRBV7-9|TRBJ2-1|many|.
TGTGCCAGCAGCCAAGGGGACTCCCCGTACAATGAGCAGTTCTTC
CASSQGDSPYNEQFF
>TRBV3-1|TRBJ2-3|.|TRBD1
TGTGCCACCAGCCAAGAGTCATGGACAGGGGTCAGGGGCTCAGATACGCAGTATTTT
CATSQESWTGVRGSDTQYF
>TRBV12-3/TRBV12-4|TRBJ1-2|many|.
TGTGCCAGCACCCGAAACTATGGCTACACCTTC
CASTRNYGYTF
>TRBV6-6|TRBJ2-7|few|.
TGTGCCAGCAGTTACTCCTCGACCCACGAGCAGTACTTC
CASSYSSTHEQYF
>TRBV7-7|TRBJ2-2|many|.
TGTGCCAGCAGCACAGGGAACACCGGGGAGCTGTTTTTT
CASSTGNTGELFF
>TRBV12-3/TRBV12-4|TRBJ2-1|many|.
TGTGCCAGCAGTCCAGGGCCCGGGAATGAGCAGTTCTTC
CASSPGPGNEQFF
>TRBV7-2|TRBJ1-1|many|.
TGTGCCAGCAGCTTTCGGGAGGGGGTAGGCACTGAAGCTTTCTTT
CASSFREGVGTEAFF
>TRBV7-9|TRBJ2-3|many|TRBD2
TGTGCCAGCAGCCAATCCCGCGGGGGGTCCACAGATACGCAGTATTTT
CASSQSRGGSTDTQYF
>TRBV18|TRBJ2-7|many|.
TGTGCCAGCACCCGACAGCAAGCCTCCTACGAGCAGTACTTC
CASTRQQASYEQYF
>TRBV7-9|TRBJ1-1|many|.
TGTGCCAGCAGCCAAAAAGCCGTGAACACTGAAGCTTTCTTT
CASSQKAVNTEAFF
>TRBV7-8|TRBJ2-1|many|.
TGTGCCAGCAGCCCGGACCGGTACAATGAGCAGTTCTTC
CASSPDRYNEQFF
>TRBV20-1|TRBJ1-6|many|.
TGCAGTGCTAGAGGAGGGGGAAACTCCTATAATTCACCCCTCCACTTT
CSARGGGNSYNSPLHF
>TRBV9|TRBJ2-1|many|.
TGTGCCAGCAGCGAACAGCCCTCCTCCTACAATGAGCAGTTCTTC
CASSEQPSSYNEQFF
>TRBV28|TRBJ2-7|many|TRBD1
TGTGCCAGCAGGCCGACAGGGGTTACCTACGAGCAGTACTTC
CASRPTGVTYEQYF
>TRBV5-1|TRBJ2-7|many|.
TGCGCCAGCAGCTTAGCCCAGGAGGCGCGGCACGAGCAGTACTTC
CASSLAQEARHEQYF
>TRBV5-1|TRBJ1-2|many|.
TGCGCCAGCAGCTTGGAATCTGCCAACGGTGGCTACACCTTC
CASSLESANGGYTF
>TRBV9|TRBJ1-1|many|.
TGTGCCAGCAGCGTAGTGGGGGGCATCGGCACTGAAGCTTTCTTT
CASSVVGGIGTEAFF
>TRBV12-3/TRBV12-4|TRBJ1-3|.|.
TGTGCCAGCAGTCCGGGGACGAGCTCTGGAAACACCATATATTTT
CASSPGTSSGNTIYF
>TRBV7-2|TRBJ1-2|many|.
TGTGCCAGCAGCTTAGAGGTCGGGCCCAACTATGGCTACACCTTC
CASSLEVGPNYGYTF
>TRBV5-1|TRBJ2-3|many|TRBD1
TGCGCCAGCAGCCGAGGGACAGGAGACACAGATACGCAGTATTTT
CASSRGTGDTDTQYF
>TRBV7-9|TRBJ1-2|many|.
TGTGCCAGCAGTCCCCCAGGAACCTATGGCTACACCTTC
CASSPPGTYGYTF
>TRBV20-1|TRBJ1-5|many|.
TGCAGTGCTAGCGGCAGGGCCCCGAGGGATAGCAATCAGCCCCAGCATTTT
CSASGRAPRDSNQPQHF
>TRBV27|TRBJ1-5|many|TRBD1
TGTGCCAGCACCCCGACAGGGAACAATCAGCCCCAGCATTTT
CASTPTGNNQPQHF
>TRBV5-1|TRBJ2-5|many|TRBD1
TGCGCCAGCAGAGAGGGGGCTCGTGAGACCCAGTACTTC
CASREGARETQYF
>TRBV12-3/TRBV12-4|TRBJ1-1|many|.
TGTGCCAGCAGTTTCTTACAACTGAACACTGAAGCTTTCTTT
CASSFLQLNTEAFF
>TRBV4-1|TRBJ2-2|many|.
TGCGCCAGCAGCCAAGATTGGGGGGCGAACACCGGGGAGCTGTTTTTT
CASSQDWGANTGELFF
>TRBV7-6|TRBJ1-6|.|.
TGTGCCAGCAGCTTAGTATCACACCCGGGGAATTCACCCCTCCACTTT
CASSLVSHPGNSPLHF
>TRBV20-1|TRBJ2-3|many|.
TGCAGTGCTAGGGTGGGTCCCACAGATACGCAGTATTTT
CSARVGPTDTQYF
>TRBV5-5|TRBJ2-3|many|TRBD2
TGTGCCAGCAGCTCGAAGACTAGCAGCGCAGATACGCAGTATTTT
CASSSKTSSADTQYF
>TRBV20-1|TRBJ2-3|many|TRBD2
TGCAGTGCTTCCCGACTAGCGGGGGGGGATACGCAGTATTTT
CSASRLAGGDTQYF
>TRBV15|TRBJ2-5|many|.
TGTGCCACCAGCAGAGTTGGCCAAGAGACCCAGTACTTC
CATSRVGQETQYF
>TRBV5-5|TRBJ2-1|.|.
TGTGCCAGCAGCTTGGGGGCCCATATCCCTTACAATGAGCAGTTCTTC
CASSLGAHIPYNEQFF
>TRBV12-3/TRBV12-4|TRBJ2-3|many|TRBD1
TGTGCCAGCAGCCCCGGGACAGGGGGCTTCCTCACAGATACGCAGTATTTT
CASSPGTGGFLTDTQYF
>TRBV10-2|TRBJ1-2|many|.
TGCGCCAGCAGTGAGTACGGGGGGCGCGGAGTAACTGGCTACACCTTC
CASSEYGGRGVTGYTF
>TRBV29-1|TRBJ2-3|many|TRBD1
TGCAGCGTTGGACAGGGGGGCACAGATACGCAGTATTTT
CSVGQGGTDTQYF
>TRBV7-2|TRBJ1-2|many|TRBD1
TGTGCCAGCAGCCTAATGGGACAGCGTTCCGAGACCTTC
CASSLMGQRSETF
>TRBV4-2|TRBJ2-5|.|.
TGTGCCAGCAGCCCCGGCGTCCCGAGGGTGGGTACAAGAGAGACCCAGTACTTC
CASSPGVPRVGTRETQYF
>TRBV15|TRBJ1-3|many|.
TGTGCCACCAGCAGAGCGTATGGGGGCGAAAACACCATATATTTT
CATSRAYGGENTIYF
>TRBV12-3/TRBV12-4|TRBJ1-5|many|TRBD1
TGTGCCAGCAGTTTAGGGGACAGGGGTCCTCTGAGCAATCAGCCCCAGCATTTT
CASSLGDRGPLSNQPQHF
>TRBV16|TRBJ1-4|.|.
TGTGCCAGCAGCTCCAACAGCGATAATGAAAAACTGTTTTTT
CASSSNSDNEKLFF
>TRBV20-1|TRBJ1-5|many|.
TGCAGTGCTATGGTAGGGTTCCCCGATCAGCCCCAGCATTTT
CSAMVGFPDQPQHF